Below are 10 T cell receptor beta chains sequenced from a single sample in a study of shared clonotypes between healthy human individuals. Only in-frame clones appear in the TCRdb table, and some are missing; sequencing was by immunoSEQ multiplex PCR. The sample lists 2 million to 2.5 million clones, roughly 93% occurring once. The sample consisted of naive CD4+ T cells from PBMCs. The subset here: CD45RA+ positively selected. These receptor sequences come from a man between 18 and 35 years old in good health. Some clones in this sample may be carry-over from other donors' samples.

The chain combines TRBV28 with TRBJ2-5; unclear D gene. The CDR3 sequence is 16 residues long. Germline CDR1 is MDHEN and CDR2 is SYDVKM. Trimming shortened V by 6 bases and J by 2 bases, and 19 bases separated the two germline ends. The CDR3 sequence is CASRSKYWAEQETQYF. In nucleotides, the CDR3 is TGTGCCAGCAGATCAAAATATTGGGCGGAACAAGAGACCCAGTACTTC. Together with reference TRBV28 and TRBJ2-5, the CDR3 gives the full variable domain: DVKVTQSSRYLVKRTGEKVFLECVQDMDHENMFWYRQDPGLGLRLIYFSYDVKMKEKGDIPEGYSVSREKKERFSLILESASTNQTSMYLCASRSKYWAEQETQYFGPGTRLLVL.

The V call is TRBV5-4, the J call TRBJ2-1; 14 bases are a match to TRBD2. The V gene's germline CDR1 is SGHNT and CDR2 YYREEE (reference sequence). Trimming removed 1 base from V and 13 bases from J; junction bases left unmatched: 7. The CDR3 is 15 amino acids. The CDR3, as DNA: TGTGCCAGCAGCTTGACCGGGACTAGCGGGAGACCCCAGTTCTTC. Its translation is CASSLTGTSGRPQFF.

This clone was seen only once. The genes are TRBV6-1 and TRBJ2-7, with unresolved D. The germline CDR1 and CDR2 sequences are MNHNS and SASEGT. V was pared by 6 bases and J by 1 base, with 7 bases between. CDR3 length: 12 residues. The CDR3 bases are TGTGCCAGCAGCATCATGTCCTACGAGCAGTACTTC. As protein: CASSIMSYEQYF.

The chain recombines TRBV7-6 with TRBJ2-3; TRBD2 matches at 7 bases. The germline gives CDR1 SGHVS, CDR2 FNYEAQ. The CDR3 is made up of 17 amino acids. Trimming took 4 bases from V and 2 from J; bases not matched to a gene: 12. The CDR3 reads CASSYRRLAATTDTQYF. The DNA of the CDR3 is TGTGCCAGCAGCTACAGAAGGCTAGCGGCGACCACAGATACGCAGTATTTT.

This clone has only one observation. Additional DNA sequences in this sample encode the identical CDR3. This chain connects TRBV6-1 to TRBJ2-1; TRBD1 matches 9 bases. Germline V gene data show CDR1 as MNHNS and CDR2 as SASEGT. V trimming: 6 bases; J trimming: 1 base; junction bases outside the gene matches: 7. This CDR3 is built from 16 residues. CDR3 residues: CASREQGAGSYNEQFF. As DNA, the CDR3 is TGTGCCAGCAGGGAACAGGGGGCTGGATCCTACAATGAGCAGTTCTTC.

The rearrangement joins TRBV27 to TRBJ1-5; D uncertain. The V end was cut by 0 bases, the J end by 7 bases, with 4 bases between. CDR1 MNHEY and CDR2 SMNVEV come from the germline V gene (reference sequence). The CDR3 loop spans 12 amino acids. The chain's CDR3 is CASSLSSQPQHF. In DNA form, the CDR3 reads TGTGCCAGCAGTTTATCGAGCCAGCCCCAGCATTTT.

The count of this clone is one. The rearrangement uses TRBV19 and TRBJ1-3; D ambiguous. Trimming removed 4 bases at V and 2 bases at J, with 18 bases between. CDR1 is LNHDA, CDR2 SQIVND, per germline (reference sequence). The CDR3 sequence is 17 residues long. In DNA, the CDR3 is TGTGCCAGTAGTACGATTCCCAGACGCGGCCCTGGAAACACCATATATTTT. Its translation is CASSTIPRRGPGNTIYF. The complete variable domain, with remaining parts taken from reference TRBV19 and TRBJ1-3, reads DGGITQSPKYLFRKEGQNVTLSCEQNLNHDAMYWYRQDPGQGLRLIYYSQIVNDFQKGDIAEGYSVSREKKESFPLTVTSAQKNPTAFYLCASSTIPRRGPGNTIYFGEGSWLTVV.

V gene TRBV28 combines with J gene TRBJ1-2, with D uncertain. The CDR3 spans 12 residues. V was pared by 3 bases and J by 8 bases, with 10 bases between. Germline V lookup: CDR1 MDHEN, CDR2 SYDVKM. The DNA of the CDR3 is TGTGCCAGCAGTTTTCCGCCCGGAGGCTACACCTTC. This gives the protein CASSFPPGGYTF.

The chain carries TRBV15 and TRBJ2-1, with 12 bases identical to TRBD2. The CDR3 loop spans 16 amino acids. With 3 bases clipped from V and 9 bases from J, the junction kept 9 bases outside the gene matches. Per the germline V gene, CDR1 is LNHNV and CDR2 is YYDKDF (reference sequence). CDR3 amino acids: CATSRTPGLAGLEQFF. Here the CDR3 DNA reads TGTGCCACCAGCAGGACCCCGGGACTAGCGGGCCTTGAGCAGTTCTTC.

This chain links TRBV7-2 with TRBJ1-1, with TRBD1 matching 8 bases. Germline-derived CDR1 and CDR2 are SGHTA and FQGNSA. The CDR3 is 14 residues long. Trimming removed 4 bases from V and 1 base from J; junction bases left unmatched: 2. This CDR3 reads CASSYGQGNTEAFF. The CDR3 DNA reads as TGTGCCAGCAGCTACGGACAGGGGAACACTGAAGCTTTCTTT. Together with reference TRBV7-2 and TRBJ1-1, the CDR3 gives the full variable domain: GAGVSQSPSNKVTEKGKDVELRCDPISGHTALYWYRQSLGQGLEFLIYFQGNSAPDKSGLPSDRFSAERTGGSVSTLTIQRTQQEDSAVYLCASSYGQGNTEAFFGQGTRLTVV.